This entry features one T cell receptor beta chain sequence. The data were obtained in a study of blood T cell repertoires in COVID-19. Overall study context: Whether acute or convalescent, the COVID-19 samples came from the United States, Italy and Spain. In each case, the material was cDNA or gDNA derived from T cells, B-cell-depleted T cells, or PBMCs.

The authors' processing: Estimation of nucleated cell counts relied on the amplification of reference gene primers. This table comes from immunoSEQ multiplex PCR, and its TCRdb copy is limited to in-frame clones, with some not included. V and J calls and clone size are copied from that table; D and trimming were computed from the DNA. The sample carries roughly 100,000 clones, 80% to 90% recorded once. The CDR3 is 16 amino acids. Germline V CDR1 and CDR2: SGHNT, YYREEE (reference sequence). V lost 0 bases to trimming and J lost 4 bases; unmatched junction nucleotides: 3. Material for sequencing was peripheral blood. This chain uses TRBV5-4 with TRBJ2-2, with 10 bases lining up with TRBD1. The clonotype comes from an elderly man with acute or convalescent COVID-19. The CDR3 region is CASSLETGGFTGELFF. The DNA for the CDR3 is TGTGCCAGCAGCTTGGAGACAGGGGGCTTCACCGGGGAGCTGTTTTTT.